This T cell receptor (beta chain) was sequenced in a study of blood T cells in healthy people across ages. In this sample, this clonotype turned up a few times. Its target is not known. Notes on the study in general: Diversity was estimated from one million T cells, and these estimates were considered underestimates. Without sorted subsets, naive and antigen-experienced compartments could not be conclusively compared.

Total RNA, at least 6 micrograms per sample, was extracted from PBMCs. A second PCR, run for roughly 7 to 12 cycles, used a sample-barcoded 5' primer plus a J-beta primer mix. Each cDNA molecule received a tag from a template-switch adaptor that had 12 random nucleotides. TCRdb independently ran MiXCR on the 5' RACE reads; one entry per CDR3 protein. This table holds 1.5 million to 2 million distinct CDR3 sequences, about 49% found once. The length of the CDR3 is 18 residues. The V gene lost 7 bases and the J gene lost 3 bases, with 25 bases spanning the gap. This TCR was sampled from a woman in her forties in good health. The source material was blood. This chain joins TRBV12-3 or TRBV12-4 and TRBJ2-1, with D possibly being TRBD1 or TRBD2 (6 bases each). CDR3 bases: TGTGCCAGCACCCTCGGGCTAGCCACCCGGGGGCGCTACAATGAGCAGTTCTTC. It encodes CASTLGLATRGRYNEQFF.